Below, 2 T cell receptor beta chains from the same sample are listed, as sequenced in a study of blood T cells in healthy people across ages (dated by TCRdb to the mid-2010s). The library was built by means of 5' RACE. Sequencing was performed on an Illumina HiSeq 2500. The second PCR ran for about 7 to 11 cycles and used a J-beta primer mix along with a sample-barcoded 5' primer. In-frame beta chains were kept once TCRdb had trimmed the public reads at Q25 with fastp and called clones with MiXCR. When rows share a CDR3 protein, they turn into one entry using the most common DNA and genes. This sample holds approximately 790,000 distinct CDR3 sequences; 62% were observed only once. Clones ranked in the top ten supply 28% of the sample. Sequenced material: blood. The receptor source for this set is a young man in good health.

Only a few counts were recorded for this clonotype. This chain connects TRBV15 to TRBJ2-1, with D uncertain. Germline V gene sequence: CDR1 LNHNV, CDR2 YYDKDF (reference sequence). Trimming cost V 0 bases and J 3 bases, with 9 bases left between them. CDR3 length equals 15 residues. The CDR3 DNA is TGTGCCACCAGCAGAGATCGTCCCAGCTACAATGAGCAGTTCTTC. It yields the protein CATSRDRPSYNEQFF.

As regards this clonotype: The CDR3 ends on some other residue instead of the conserved phenylalanine or tryptophan, so this is likely a read error. The chain links TRBV12-3 or TRBV12-4 to TRBJ2-7; D ambiguous. The end of the DNA is better explained by TRBJ2-5, so the J call may be wrong. This CDR3 has 11 residues. In DNA form, the CDR3 reads TGTGCCAGCAGTATCGGAGAGACCCAGTACTTA. Translating it yields CASSIGETQYL.